Following are 15 T cell receptor beta chains from one sample sequenced in a study of blood T cell repertoires in COVID-19. Here immunoSEQ multiplex PCR was the method, and the copy in TCRdb shows in-frame clones only, minus some. The sample carries 150,000 to 200,000 clones, approximately 88% recorded once. Sequenced sample: PBMCs or T cells enriched from blood (not recorded which). These receptors originate from a man aged 70-80 years who had been exposed to COVID-19.

The gene calls are TRBV12-3 or TRBV12-4 and TRBJ1-2; the D gene is possibly TRBD1 (6 bases). The CDR3 is 13 residues long. Deletions cut 1 base from V and 8 bases from J, with 11 bases between. The CDR3 spells CASSLGAGVGYTF. CDR3 coding DNA: TGTGCCAGCAGTTTAGGGGCAGGGGTCGGCTACACCTTC.

This chain joins TRBV6-5 and TRBJ2-3; D gene ambiguous. V was shortened by 3 bases and J by 5 bases, with 3 bases between the two germline ends. Germline CDR1 reads MNHEY; CDR2 reads SVGAGI. This CDR3 has 11 amino acids. In nucleotides, the CDR3 is TGTGCCAGCAGTTATATAGATACGCAGTATTTT. Protein product: CASSYIDTQYF.

J is TRBJ1-4 and V is TRBV7-3; 8 nucleotides match TRBD1. From germline, CDR1 is SGHTA and CDR2 FQGTGA. The CDR3 spans 15 residues. The J segment lost 7 bases and the V segment lost 6 bases, leaving 10 bases of the junction unmatched. The CDR3 loop reads CASRRNRGSGEKLFF. For the CDR3, the DNA is TGTGCCAGCAGGCGAAACAGGGGGAGTGGTGAAAAACTGTTTTTT.

J is TRBJ1-5 and V is TRBV28; 9 nucleotides agree with TRBD1. From germline, CDR1 is MDHEN and CDR2 SYDVKM. Trimming took 5 bases from V and 9 from J; bases not matched to a gene: 11. The length of the CDR3 is 15 residues. The CDR3 bases are TGTGCCAGCAGTCCGGGACAGGGACCCATTTGGCCCCAGCATTTT. This encodes CASSPGQGPIWPQHF.

J is TRBJ1-1 and V is TRBV3-1 (or the pseudogene TRBV3-2); D is undetermined. The CDR3 totals 15 residues. V lost 5 bases, J lost 4 bases, and 17 bases lay in between. In germline, CDR1 is LGHDT, CDR2 YNNKEL (reference sequence). The CDR3, as DNA: TGTGCCAGCAGCTCTAGTCTTACGGGGTTCACTGAAGCTTTCTTT. It yields the protein CASSSSLTGFTEAFF.

The J gene is TRBJ1-5, the V gene TRBV4-1, with D tentatively TRBD1 (6 bases). V lost 0 bases and J 3 bases, leaving 12 bases between the germline ends. Germline V gene sequence: CDR1 MGHRA, CDR2 YSYEKL. This CDR3 has 16 residues. The CDR3, as DNA: TGCGCCAGCAGCCAAGAAGGGACAACCATCAATCAGCCCCAGCATTTT. Its protein is CASSQEGTTINQPQHF.

Here the CDR3 reads CASSRGVHEDTDTQYF. CDR3 DNA: TGTGCCAGCAGCCGGGGGGTGCATGAAGATACAGATACGCAGTATTTT. The rearrangement joins TRBV3-1 (or the pseudogene TRBV3-2) to TRBJ2-3; tentative D call: TRBD2 (6 bases). Trimming left V 4 bases short and J 3 bases short, with 17 bases between. Per the germline V gene, CDR1 is LGHDT and CDR2 is YNNKEL (reference sequence). This CDR3 has 16 residues.

In DNA form, the CDR3 reads TGTGCCAGCAGCTTACGAGGGGGAAGTAATCAGCCCCAGCATTTT. Amino acids: CASSLRGGSNQPQHF. The genes are TRBV5-6 and TRBJ1-5, with D tentatively TRBD1 (6 bases). The CDR3 has 15 amino acids. V was shortened by 2 bases and J by 4 bases, with 13 bases between the two germline ends. The germline V gene has CDR1 SGHDT and CDR2 YYEEEE. Full variable domain (missing parts from reference TRBV5-6 and TRBJ1-5): DAGVTQSPTHLIKTRGQQVTLRCSPKSGHDTVSWYQQALGQGPQFIFQYYEEEERQRGNFPDRFSGHQFPNYSSELNVNALLLGDSALYLCASSLRGGSNQPQHFGDGTRLSIL.

This clone was detected only once. The rearrangement uses TRBV7-3 and TRBJ2-2; D is perhaps TRBD2 (5 bases). CDR3 length: 16 residues. Germline CDR1 is SGHTA and CDR2 is FQGTGA. V lost 3 bases and J 1 base, leaving 12 bases between the germline ends. The CDR3 nucleotides read TGTGCCAGCAGCTTCGCTAGCAGAATGAACACCGGGGAGCTGTTTTTT. Its translation is CASSFASRMNTGELFF.

V usage is TRBV2 and J usage is TRBJ1-3; unclear D gene. The germline V gene has CDR1 SNHLY and CDR2 FYNNEI. V was pared by 1 base and J by 4 bases, with 11 bases between. The CDR3 is made up of 15 amino acids. CDR3 nucleotide sequence: TGTGCCAGCAGTGAAGGACGGGAAGACGGAAACACCATATATTTT. Its protein is CASSEGREDGNTIYF.

The chain carries TRBV3-1 (or the pseudogene TRBV3-2) and TRBJ1-5, with D perhaps TRBD1 (6 bases). V lost 4 bases and J 5 bases, leaving 9 bases between the germline ends. Germline-derived CDR1 and CDR2 are LGHDT and YNNKEL (reference sequence). This CDR3 has 13 amino acids. DNA of the CDR3: TGTGCCAGCAGCCGAGGGGGGGATCAGCCCCAGCATTTT. Translation gives CASSRGGDQPQHF.

The rearrangement uses TRBV19 and TRBJ1-5, with 8 bases aligning to TRBD1. Germline-derived CDR1 and CDR2 are LNHDA and SQIVND (reference sequence). This CDR3 has 15 amino acids. After removal of 4 bases from V and 2 bases from J, the junction contained 4 bases not matched to a gene. The DNA for the CDR3 is TGTGCCAGTAGTACAGACAGGGGTGGCAATCAGCCCCAGCATTTT. This gives the protein CASSTDRGGNQPQHF.

The chain carries TRBV25-1 and TRBJ1-1; D is possibly TRBD1 (5 bases). V was cut by 4 bases and J by 0 bases, with 9 bases left in between. Germline V lookup: CDR1 MGHDK, CDR2 SYGVNS. This CDR3 contains 14 residues. The CDR3 spells CASSVGQMNTEAFF. For the CDR3, the DNA is TGTGCCAGCAGTGTCGGACAAATGAACACTGAAGCTTTCTTT.

J is TRBJ2-2 and V is TRBV7-2; 11 bases agree with TRBD2. V shed 4 bases and J 7 bases; nucleotides not matched to a gene: 2. The CDR3 has 14 residues. CDR1 SGHTA and CDR2 FQGNSA come from the germline V gene. The CDR3 loop is CASSSLAGGGELFF. In DNA form, the CDR3 reads TGTGCCAGCAGCTCTCTAGCGGGGGGCGGGGAGCTGTTTTTT. Full variable domain (missing parts from reference TRBV7-2 and TRBJ2-2): GAGVSQSPSNKVTEKGKDVELRCDPISGHTALYWYRQSLGQGLEFLIYFQGNSAPDKSGLPSDRFSAERTGGSVSTLTIQRTQQEDSAVYLCASSSLAGGGELFFGEGSRLTVL.

At least ten counts were recorded for this clone. The rearrangement uses TRBV12-3 or TRBV12-4 and TRBJ1-1, with D tentatively TRBD1 (6 bases). The CDR3 contains 11 residues. The ends were cut back, 5 bases at V and 8 bases at J, with 9 bases in the middle. DNA of the CDR3: TGTGCCAGCAGTCGGACAGTCGAAGCTTTCTTT. Protein product: CASSRTVEAFF.